Below, 30 T cell receptor beta chains from the same sample are listed, as sequenced in a study of long-term antiretroviral therapy in people with HIV. Investigators performed immunoSEQ version v3.0 at survey level. Assay: immunoSEQ multiplex PCR; the TCRdb copy retains only in-frame clones and omits some. The table shows around 34,000 clones, with around 75% occurring only once. This sample comprised unsorted PBMCs, obtained 1.5 years after starting antiretroviral therapy. The receptors shown here come from a man between 18 and 35 years old with HIV.

V usage is TRBV4-3 and J usage is TRBJ2-7; a possible D gene is TRBD1 (5 bases). Germline lookup yields CDR1 LGHNA and CDR2 YSLEER. The CDR3 covers 14 residues. The V and J ends lost 3 bases and 3 bases respectively, with 12 bases between them. The CDR3, as DNA: TGCGCCAGCAGCCAGGTACCAGGGATCTACGAGCAGTACTTC. Translating gives CASSQVPGIYEQYF.

The chain carries TRBV6-1 and TRBJ1-1; no definite D call. CDR3 size: 15 residues. The V end lost 3 bases, the J end lost 1 base, and 12 bases lay between the germline ends. Germline V CDR1 and CDR2: MNHNS, SASEGT. The CDR3 loop reads CASSDSTAGNTEAFF. The CDR3 DNA sequence: TGTGCCAGCAGTGATTCCACCGCCGGGAACACTGAAGCTTTCTTT.

This clone has just one count. The chain combines TRBV19 with TRBJ1-1; 8 nucleotides align to TRBD1. Germline V CDR1 and CDR2: LNHDA, SQIVND (reference sequence). V trimming: 10 bases; J trimming: 3 bases; junction bases outside the gene matches: 4. The CDR3 sequence is 12 residues long. The CDR3, as DNA: TGTGCCACCCGACAGGGGCACACTGAAGCTTTCTTT. Translation gives CATRQGHTEAFF.

The chain couples TRBV6-6 to TRBJ2-4; possibly TRBD1 for D (6 bases). Per germline, CDR1 MNHNY and CDR2 SVGAGI (reference sequence). CDR3 size: 16 residues. V lost 6 bases to trimming and J lost 0 bases, with 15 bases between them. In DNA form, the CDR3 reads TGTGCCAGCAGAGGACAGTTTGATTTAGCCAAAAACATTCAGTACTTC. This translates into CASRGQFDLAKNIQYF.

The CDR3 region is CASSQGATLGADTQYF. As DNA, the CDR3 is TGCGCCAGCAGCCAAGGGGCTACCTTAGGGGCAGATACGCAGTATTTT. V usage is TRBV4-3 and J usage is TRBJ2-3; tentatively, D is TRBD1 (5 bases). CDR1 and CDR2 (germline): LGHNA, YSLEER. V was shortened by 1 base and J by 4 bases, with 15 bases between the two germline ends. The length of the CDR3 is 16 residues.

This clone was recorded a few times. The V and J genes are TRBV7-8 and TRBJ2-7, with D maybe TRBD1 (6 bases). The CDR3 spans 13 residues. The germline gives CDR1 SGHVS, CDR2 FQNEAQ. The V end was cut by 5 bases, the J end by 2 bases, with 10 bases between. CDR3 nucleotides: TGTGCCAGCAGCCTGGGACAACCCTACGAGCAGTACTTC. Protein: CASSLGQPYEQYF.

The rearrangement uses TRBV9 and TRBJ2-5; 8 positions match TRBD1. Trimming took 1 base from V and 4 from J; bases not matched to a gene: 3. Germline CDR1 SGDLS, CDR2 YYNGEE. The length of the CDR3 is 14 residues. The CDR3: CASSVTGGRETQYF. The DNA for the CDR3 is TGTGCCAGCAGCGTAACAGGGGGTCGAGAGACCCAGTACTTC.

This clone was detected only once. The chain carries TRBV28 and TRBJ2-7; no clear D gene. The CDR3 totals 14 residues. Germline V lookup: CDR1 MDHEN, CDR2 SYDVKM. The V end was cut by 4 bases, the J end by 4 bases, with 14 bases between. This CDR3 reads CASSSIKSLYEQYF. The DNA of the CDR3 is TGTGCCAGCAGTTCGATAAAAAGTTTGTACGAGCAGTACTTC.

J is TRBJ2-5 and V is TRBV7-9, with D uncertain. Germline V CDR1 and CDR2: SEHNR, FQNEAQ (reference sequence). This CDR3 is built from 14 residues. V lost 0 bases and J lost 0, with 5 bases in between. CDR3 in DNA: TGTGCCAGCAGCTTAGCACGGAACCAAGAGACCCAGTACTTC. Its protein is CASSLARNQETQYF.

The gene calls are TRBV27 and TRBJ2-7; the D gene is possibly TRBD1 (6 bases). V shed 6 bases and J shed 5 bases, with 17 bases lying between them. CDR1 is MNHEY, CDR2 SMNVEV, per germline (reference sequence). The CDR3 spans 14 residues. The CDR3 loop reads CASRRIGGIDEQYF. The DNA of the CDR3 is TGTGCCAGCAGGCGCATAGGGGGAATCGACGAGCAGTACTTC.

There are a few counts of this clone. For the CDR3, the DNA is TGTGCCAGCAGCCCCGGTCCCTGGGATGGGGCAGATACGCAGTATTTT. Its protein product is CASSPGPWDGADTQYF. The chain couples TRBV7-3 to TRBJ2-3; no reliable D call. Deletions cut 5 bases from V and 4 bases from J, with 19 bases between. In germline, CDR1 is SGHTA, CDR2 FQGTGA. This CDR3 region has 16 residues.

The chain uses TRBV6-6 and TRBJ1-4, with 7 bases fitting TRBD1. This CDR3 has 14 amino acids. The trim removed 10 bases at V and 0 bases at J, leaving 5 bases unmatched. Germline CDR1 MNHNY, CDR2 SVGAGI (reference sequence). The CDR3 nucleotides are TGTGCCACCAGGGGGACTACAACTAATGAAAAACTGTTTTTT. Protein sequence: CATRGTTTNEKLFF.

The chain is built from TRBV7-2 and TRBJ1-4; 7 bases line up with TRBD1. V gave up 5 bases and J gave up 0 bases; unmatched junction bases: 6. The CDR3 length is 16 residues. Germline-derived CDR1 and CDR2 are SGHTA and FQGNSA. The CDR3 nucleotides read TGTGCCAGCAGCCGGCAGGGGGGTACAACTAATGAAAAACTGTTTTTT. It translates to CASSRQGGTTNEKLFF. The full variable domain, its missing parts supplied by reference TRBV7-2 and TRBJ1-4, is GAGVSQSPSNKVTEKGKDVELRCDPISGHTALYWYRQSLGQGLEFLIYFQGNSAPDKSGLPSDRFSAERTGGSVSTLTIQRTQQEDSAVYLCASSRQGGTTNEKLFFGSGTQLSVL.

This clone is medium-sized. This sequence joins TRBV27 and TRBJ1-1; 10 nucleotides agree with TRBD1. Losses at the gene ends were 1 base for V and 4 bases for J; bases not matched to a gene: 3. This CDR3 spans 15 amino acids. The germline gives CDR1 MNHEY, CDR2 SMNVEV (reference sequence). In DNA, the CDR3 is TGTGCCAGCAGTTTATGGACAGGGGGAAGCACTGAAGCTTTCTTT. It specifies CASSLWTGGSTEAFF.

This clone was recorded only once. The chain joins TRBV28 to TRBJ2-5; 8 bases are a match to TRBD1. The germline V gene has CDR1 MDHEN and CDR2 SYDVKM. This CDR3 comprises 14 residues. V dropped 5 bases and J dropped 5; count of bases not matched to a gene: 7. CDR3 sequence reads: CASSPGQGGETQYF. The CDR3 DNA reads TGTGCCAGCAGTCCAGGACAGGGCGGCGAGACCCAGTACTTC.

This clone was seen a few times. The chain joins TRBV6-1 to TRBJ2-7; 12 positions agree with TRBD2. Trimming removed 3 bases from V and 0 bases from J; junction bases left unmatched: 0. This CDR3 is built from 15 residues. Germline assignment: CDR1 MNHNS and CDR2 SASEGT. CDR3 in amino acids: CASSETSGSSYEQYF. In nucleotides, the CDR3 is TGTGCCAGCAGTGAGACTAGCGGGAGCTCCTACGAGCAGTACTTC.

The chain combines TRBV28 with TRBJ2-3, with 7 bases lining up with TRBD1. The CDR3 runs to 15 residues. J gave up 3 bases and V 6 bases, and 9 bases lay outside the gene matches. The germline V gene has CDR1 MDHEN and CDR2 SYDVKM. The CDR3 region is CASRIRQGGTDTQYF. CDR3 in DNA: TGTGCCAGCAGAATCCGACAGGGCGGGACAGATACGCAGTATTTT.

This rearrangement joins TRBV5-1 to TRBJ2-3; 7 bases are shared with TRBD2. This CDR3 has 16 residues. J lost 2 bases, V lost 0 bases, and 6 bases had no gene match. In germline, CDR1 is SGHRS, CDR2 YFSETQ. This chain's CDR3 is CASSLVASGYTDTQYF. The DNA of the CDR3 is TGCGCCAGCAGCTTGGTTGCTAGCGGATACACAGATACGCAGTATTTT.

The chain uses TRBV18 and TRBJ2-2, with 12 bases aligning to TRBD2. The CDR3 is 18 residues long. Trimming cost V 6 bases and J 3 bases; bases outside gene matches: 11. Germline loops: CDR1 KGHSH, CDR2 LQKENI. The CDR3 spells CASSRLAGAIMDTGELFF. In DNA form, the CDR3 reads TGTGCCAGCTCCAGACTAGCGGGAGCTATTATGGACACCGGGGAGCTGTTTTTT.

The chain carries TRBV19 and TRBJ1-5; possible D gene TRBD1, 5 bases. The CDR3 totals 14 residues. Trimming shortened V by 8 bases and J by 7 bases, and 18 bases separated the two germline ends. Germline V gene lookup returns CDR1 LNHDA and CDR2 SQIVND (reference sequence). The CDR3 protein is CASSIQGLEQPQHF. The CDR3 coding sequence is TGTGCCAGTTCTATCCAGGGATTGGAGCAGCCCCAGCATTTT. Full variable domain (outside the CDR3, taken from reference TRBV19 and TRBJ1-5): DGGITQSPKYLFRKEGQNVTLSCEQNLNHDAMYWYRQDPGQGLRLIYYSQIVNDFQKGDIAEGYSVSREKKESFPLTVTSAQKNPTAFYLCASSIQGLEQPQHFGDGTRLSIL.

V is TRBV29-1 and J is TRBJ2-7, with TRBD2 matching over 10 bases. Germline values: CDR1 SQVTM, CDR2 ANQGSEA. V was clipped by 8 bases and J by 1 base; unmatched bases: 8. The CDR3 loop spans 14 amino acids. The CDR3 region is CSSSGSTGSYEQYF. The CDR3 nucleotides are TGCAGCTCTAGCGGGAGTACCGGATCCTACGAGCAGTACTTC.

This clone ranks as medium-sized. The rearrangement joins TRBV5-6 to TRBJ2-7, with a tentative D call TRBD1 (6 bases). The CDR3 contains 15 residues. V was shortened by 3 bases and J by 3 bases, with 16 bases between the two germline ends. Germline CDR1 reads SGHDT; CDR2 reads YYEEEE. The CDR3 here is CASSSLVQGIYEQYF. CDR3 DNA sequence: TGTGCCAGCAGCTCATTAGTCCAGGGGATCTACGAGCAGTACTTC.

V usage is TRBV30 and J usage is TRBJ2-1; maybe TRBD2 (6 bases). CDR1 and CDR2 from the germline V gene are GTSNPN and SVGIG (reference sequence). The length of the CDR3 is 17 residues. Trimming stripped 1 base from V and 2 bases from J, with 18 bases between. The CDR3 nucleotides read TGTGCCTGGAGTGGGGGCCCGAGGGGACTCGCCTACAATGAGCAGTTCTTC. Residues: CAWSGGPRGLAYNEQFF.

The chain recombines TRBV7-2 with TRBJ1-1; D is unresolved. V was trimmed by 0 bases and J by 3 bases, leaving 5 bases between them. Germline CDR1 reads SGHTA; CDR2 reads FQGNSA. The CDR3 is 13 amino acids. The CDR3 loop reads CASSLAQDTEAFF. The CDR3 coding sequence is TGTGCCAGCAGCTTAGCGCAGGACACTGAAGCTTTCTTT. Complete variable domain (other parts from reference TRBV7-2 and TRBJ1-1): GAGVSQSPSNKVTEKGKDVELRCDPISGHTALYWYRQSLGQGLEFLIYFQGNSAPDKSGLPSDRFSAERTGGSVSTLTIQRTQQEDSAVYLCASSLAQDTEAFFGQGTRLTVV.

The J gene is TRBJ1-2, the V gene TRBV27; D gene uncertain. Germline V gene data show CDR1 as MNHEY and CDR2 as SMNVEV (reference sequence). The CDR3 loop spans 14 amino acids. Deletions cut 10 bases from V and 3 bases from J, with 18 bases between. The CDR3 DNA follows: TGTGCCAACCCCAGGTTCCCAGCGGACTATGGCTACACCTTC. Protein product: CANPRFPADYGYTF.

This clone was seen more than once but under ten times. As the CDR3 is not closed by the conserved phenylalanine or tryptophan, this likely results from a read error. It is unclear where the CDR3 begins or ends on the DNA, so no DNA is shown, and the CDR3 is as TCRdb lists it. The chain joins TRBV10-1 to TRBJ2-7; the table gives TRBD2 as D, unverified against the DNA. With termini counted, the CDR3 has 9 amino acids. Germline V lookup: CDR1 WNHNN, CDR2 SYGVQD (reference sequence). This CDR3 reads CASWGLELL.

The gene calls are TRBV5-1 and TRBJ2-7; no clear D gene. Trimming shortened V by 4 bases and J by 4 bases, and 12 bases separated the two germline ends. The CDR3 is 13 residues long. Germline-derived CDR1 and CDR2 are SGHRS and YFSETQ. The CDR3 DNA reads TGCGCCAGCAGCCTCCCTTTGGGGTACGAGCAGTACTTC. It codes for CASSLPLGYEQYF.

The chain combines TRBV6-5 with TRBJ2-1, with D hard to call. The CDR3 runs to 14 residues. The V gene's germline CDR1 is MNHEY and CDR2 SVGAGI. V was clipped by 2 bases and J by 8 bases, with 13 bases between them. The CDR3 nucleotides are TGTGCCAGCAGTTACGGCGGACCGACGGATGAGCAGTTCTTC. As protein: CASSYGGPTDEQFF.

This clone was found once. This chain links TRBV9 with TRBJ2-5; TRBD2 matches 8 bases. The CDR3 is 15 amino acids. With 2 bases clipped from V and 3 bases from J, the junction kept 6 bases outside the gene matches. Germline V CDR1 and CDR2: SGDLS, YYNGEE. The CDR3 nucleotides read TGTGCCAGCAGCGTTGCGGGAGCGGGGGAAGAGACCCAGTACTTC. It encodes CASSVAGAGEETQYF.

V and J are TRBV6-6 and TRBJ2-1, with 8 bases matching TRBD2. V dropped 7 bases and J dropped 7; count of bases not matched to a gene: 12. The germline gives CDR1 MNHNY, CDR2 SVGAGI (reference sequence). The CDR3 runs 15 residues. The CDR3 coding sequence is TGTGCCAGCAAACCACTAGCGGACCTCGGTAATGAGCAGTTCTTC. Its protein product is CASKPLADLGNEQFF.